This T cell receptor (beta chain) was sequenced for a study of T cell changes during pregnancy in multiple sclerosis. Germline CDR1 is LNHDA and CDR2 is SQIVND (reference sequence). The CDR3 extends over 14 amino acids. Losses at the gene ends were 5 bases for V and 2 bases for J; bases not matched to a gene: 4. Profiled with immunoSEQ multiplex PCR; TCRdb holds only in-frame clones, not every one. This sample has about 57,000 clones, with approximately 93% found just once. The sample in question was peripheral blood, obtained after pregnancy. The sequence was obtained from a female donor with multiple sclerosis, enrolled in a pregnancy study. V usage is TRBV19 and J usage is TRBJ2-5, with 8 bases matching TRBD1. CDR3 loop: CASSPGTGQETQYF. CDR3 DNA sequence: TGTGCCAGTAGTCCAGGGACAGGACAAGAGACCCAGTACTTC.